This T cell receptor (beta chain) stems from a study of blood T cell repertoires in COVID-19. Study-wide context: Specimens from acute and convalescent COVID-19 originated in the United States, Italy and Spain. Nucleic acid was either cDNA or gDNA, and it came from T cells, B-cell-depleted T cells, or PBMCs.

Germline lookup yields CDR1 LGHDT and CDR2 YNNKEL (reference sequence). The length of the CDR3 is 13 residues. Trimming cost V 4 bases and J 1 base, with 7 bases left between them. Generated by immunoSEQ multiplex PCR, the TCRdb table keeps only in-frame clones and is missing some. The top ten clones hold approximately 0.56% of a sample with more than 150,000 clones, roughly 90% of them seen once. Sequencing was carried out using peripheral blood. This receptor was taken from a middle-aged man with acute or convalescent COVID-19. The chain is built from TRBV3-1 (or the pseudogene TRBV3-2) and TRBJ1-1; the D is unclear. The CDR3 spells CASSPSGNTEAFF. The CDR3 bases are TGTGCCAGCAGCCCCTCCGGGAACACTGAAGCTTTCTTT.